The 11 T cell receptor beta chains below come from one sample, sequenced in a study of cytomegalovirus exposure and HLA in healthy donors. Researchers ran the PCR with 60 Vbeta and 13 Jbeta primers. The repertoire was sequenced with immunoSEQ multiplex PCR; TCRdb's copy has only in-frame clones and lacks some. Here the sample spans approximately 150,000 clones, around two thirds being singletons. Sequencing used PBMCs. These receptors all come from a man aged 25-45 years in good health and CMV-seropositive.

This clone is a singleton in its sample. V is TRBV20-1 and J is TRBJ1-1; unclear D gene. Germline lookup yields CDR1 DFQATT and CDR2 SNEGSKA (reference sequence). The CDR3 loop spans 11 amino acids. Trimming cost V 7 bases and J 5 bases, with 11 bases left between them. The CDR3: CSVTGRTEAFF. CDR3 in DNA: TGCAGTGTTACGGGGAGAACTGAAGCTTTCTTT.

This clone occurred once. J is TRBJ1-5 and V is TRBV18; TRBD1 matches at 8 bases. V shed 5 bases, J shed 4 bases, and the junction held 10 bases outside the gene matches. CDR3 length equals 16 residues. Germline V CDR1 and CDR2: KGHSH, LQKENI. This chain's CDR3 is CASSYIGQGSNQPQHF. In DNA, the CDR3 is TGTGCCAGCTCATATATCGGACAGGGATCGAATCAGCCCCAGCATTTT.

This clone was seen a handful of times. The J gene is TRBJ2-3, the V gene TRBV5-1, with D tentatively TRBD2 (6 bases). CDR3 length equals 18 residues. V was pared by 0 bases and J by 0 bases, with 17 bases between. The germline V gene has CDR1 SGHRS and CDR2 YFSETQ. The CDR3 reads CASSLEVGTGTSTDTQYF. Written as DNA, the CDR3 is TGCGCCAGCAGCTTGGAGGTCGGGACGGGGACTAGCACAGATACGCAGTATTTT.

The chain is built from TRBV5-1 and TRBJ2-5; a weak D match, TRBD2 (5 bases). CDR1 is SGHRS and CDR2 is YFSETQ in the germline V gene. The V gene lost 4 bases and the J gene lost 5 bases, with 12 bases spanning the gap. The CDR3 covers 13 residues. The CDR3 coding sequence is TGCGCCAGCAGCCTCGAGGACTCGGAGACCCAGTACTTC. It specifies CASSLEDSETQYF.

J is TRBJ2-2 and V is TRBV6-1, with 13 nucleotides matching TRBD2. CDR3 size: 14 residues. Germline V gene sequence: CDR1 MNHNS, CDR2 SASEGT. After removal of 8 bases from V and 3 bases from J, the junction contained 0 bases not matched to a gene. In DNA form, the CDR3 reads TGTGCCAGCGGACTAGCGGGAGACACCGGGGAGCTGTTTTTT. This sequence encodes CASGLAGDTGELFF.

Only a few counts were recorded for this clone. The CDR3 bases are TGTGCCAGCAGCACCGGGGGGGCCACTGAAGCTTTCTTT. The encoded protein is CASSTGGATEAFF. The chain employs TRBV7-9 and TRBJ1-1, with D tentatively TRBD1 (6 bases). Germline-derived CDR1 and CDR2 are SEHNR and FQNEAQ (reference sequence). Trimming took 5 bases from V and 4 from J, leaving 11 bases between them. The CDR3 consists of 13 residues. The complete variable domain, with remaining parts taken from reference TRBV7-9 and TRBJ1-1, reads DTGVSQNPRHKITKRGQNVTFRCDPISEHNRLYWYRQTLGQGPEFLTYFQNEAQLEKSRLLSDRFSAERPKGSFSTLEIQRTEQGDSAMYLCASSTGGATEAFFGQGTRLTVV.

This clone showed up just a few times. The rearrangement joins TRBV29-1 to TRBJ2-2, with 10 bases identical to TRBD2. V lost 6 bases, J lost 6 bases, and 13 bases stayed unmatched. Per germline, CDR1 SQVTM and CDR2 ANQGSEA. The CDR3 has 16 residues. The CDR3 protein is CSVAGLAGVLPGELFF. CDR3 bases: TGCAGCGTCGCGGGCCTAGCGGGAGTCCTTCCCGGGGAGCTGTTTTTT.

V and J are TRBV2 and TRBJ2-2, with D uncertain. Looked up from germline, CDR1 is SNHLY and CDR2 is FYNNEI. Trimming took off 3 bases at V and 7 bases at J, with 12 bases between the two ends. This CDR3 is 14 amino acids long. CDR3 in DNA: TGTGCCAGCAGTGACCACACCCTTGGCGGGGAGCTGTTTTTT. This gives the protein CASSDHTLGGELFF. The entire variable domain, with the rest obtained from reference TRBV2 and TRBJ2-2, is as follows: EPEVTQTPSHQVTQMGQEVILRCVPISNHLYFYWYRQILGQKVEFLVSFYNNEISEKSEIFDDQFSVERPDGSNFTLKIRSTKLEDSAMYFCASSDHTLGGELFFGEGSRLTVL.

The J gene is TRBJ2-7, the V gene TRBV19; D is perhaps TRBD1 (5 bases). Germline-derived CDR1 and CDR2 are LNHDA and SQIVND (reference sequence). V lost 3 bases and J 4 bases, leaving 10 bases between the germline ends. The CDR3 is made up of 13 amino acids. CDR3: CASSMAGSYEQYF. As DNA, the CDR3 is TGTGCCAGTAGTATGGCAGGGTCTTACGAGCAGTACTTC.

V is TRBV6-5 and J is TRBJ2-1; tentatively, D is TRBD2 (5 bases). CDR1 MNHEY and CDR2 SVGAGI come from the germline V gene. With 0 bases removed from V and 10 bases from J, the gap between germline ends came to 7 bases. There are 12 residues in the CDR3. This chain's CDR3 is CASSYSRVEQFF. CDR3 nucleotides: TGTGCCAGCAGTTACTCGAGGGTAGAGCAGTTCTTC.

The chain couples TRBV12-5 to TRBJ2-3, with TRBD2 matching 13 bases. The CDR3 contains 18 residues. The germline V gene has CDR1 LGHNT and CDR2 FRNRAP. Losses at the gene ends were 3 bases for V and 5 bases for J; bases not matched to a gene: 11. The CDR3, as DNA: TGTGCTAGTGGTTTCCTCGCGGGGACTAGCGGGATGAAAGATACGCAGTATTTT. Its translation is CASGFLAGTSGMKDTQYF.